Given below is one TCR beta chain in context. Its antigen remains unidentified. Nothing much larger sits one base from this clone, and base qualities are not available. The CDR3 runs 16 residues from the cysteine to the phenylalanine. The only DNA kept is the CDR3, 48 bases in frame from the first base. Based on the germline V gene, the CDR1 and CDR2 sequences are LGHNA and YNFKEQ. At the junction V is shortened by 1 base and J by 6 bases; bases outside the gene matches: 10. Library preparation employed the immunoSEQ multiplex PCR assay. A mixture of 60 forward primers for TCR Vbeta segments and 13 reverse primers for TCR Jbeta segments was used in the multiplex PCR. Amplification of the CDR3 region of rearranged TCR beta genes was performed with a multiplex PCR assay on genomic DNA. The amplified TCR beta libraries were sequenced on the Illumina HiSeq System as 87-base-pair reads. Processing in the source paper ran as follows. Across the 640 or so repertoires, a later analysis counted around 80 million unique TCR beta chains, some 11 million of which were shared by at least two donors. Raw reads were error-corrected and collapsed into unique sequences by a nearest-neighbor algorithm in which closely related sequences were merged to remove PCR and sequencing errors. V, D and J gene segments were assigned by aligning CDR3 sequences to IMGT reference sequences. For a sequence to be retained, a match of at least six nucleotides to both a V gene segment and a J gene segment was required. Rearrangements were called productive when the CDR3 lacked stop codons and stayed in frame with V and J; all others were non-productive. CDR3 was defined by IMGT convention, running from the second conserved V-encoded cysteine to the conserved J-encoded phenylalanine. In an earlier analysis of roughly 580 of the donors, sequences lacking an unambiguous match to a single V gene segment were excluded. An earlier analysis of several hundred of the donors called V segments functional above 56.7% productive rearrangements and segregating when the between-donor standard deviation exceeded 5%. To diagnose cytomegalovirus status from the catalog of TCR beta chain sequences, a statistical classification framework was built. A later analysis assigned V and J genes by comparing TCR nucleotide sequences with IMGT/GENE-DB human TR gene sequences. Using the TCRdist pipeline, a later analysis assigned CDR3 sequences along with most-parsimonious VDJ recombination scenarios. In a later analysis, each TCR beta chain was defined by its CDR3 amino acid sequence together with its V-gene family, and reads lacking a unique V-gene family were excluded. As a way to deal with suspected cross-contamination and a sequencing artifact, a later analysis dropped 450 to 700 nucleotide sequences that were highly shared and had low generation probability. A later analysis calculated a clonal expansion index for each public chain from normalized within-repertoire ranks of inferred template counts. A later analysis computed generation probabilities with a VDJ recombination model fitted to out-of-frame rearrangements, and checked the results against IGoR. A later analysis scored TCR-TCR, TCR-HLA and TCR-CMV co-occurrence with hypergeometric tests, applying a repertoire-size bias correction to TCR pairs. False discovery rates were estimated in a later analysis by permuting HLA or CMV assignments 20 times. In a later analysis, co-occurring TCRs were grouped using DBSCAN, with TCRdist sequence similarity added in when clustering inside HLA-allele-positive subsets. Repertoires with fewer than 30,000 or more than 120,000 public chains were left out of co-occurrence clustering, as were several repertoires with anomalous nucleotide sharing. TCRdb stores this immuneACCESS table with in-frame sequences only. Part of the clones is absent; in the studies checked, under half of the shortfall reflects unresolved V genes, and no reason is known for the rest. V, J and clone size reflect that table, while D and trimming were determined from the DNA. The sample table records about 170,000 clones; over 60% of these occur just once. The top ten clonotypes cover approximately 0.89% of the sample.

This sample was taken from a study of cytomegalovirus exposure and HLA in healthy donors (dated by TCRdb to 2016 to 2017). With regard to the full study: An earlier analysis of 587 of the donors reported 250 to 350 Gb of sequence data and 100 million to 130 million unique TCR beta sequences from 150 million to 200 million T cells. An early release covering roughly 640 HLA-typed donors comprised 300 to 350 gigabases of sequencing data and tens of millions of unique TCR sequences. Of the 300 to 500 genotyped donors, less than 90% were placed in the genetic ancestry cluster associated with self-reported Caucasian donors. The aim of the study was to test whether cataloging public T cell receptors could identify signatures of past pathogen exposure. The T cell repertoires of 700 or so subjects were profiled by immunosequencing and related to cytomegalovirus serostatus. In addition to the first cohort of several hundred subjects, a separate validation cohort of under 150 different subjects was used. The study combined high-throughput TCR immunosequencing, statistical association of individual TCRs with disease status, and machine learning to predict cytomegalovirus infection status. To study patterns of TCR occurrence, a later analysis re-analyzed previously published TCR beta repertoires from several hundred donors and added high-resolution HLA genotyping. Rather than drawing on any new phenotypic data, the later analysis identified candidate immune exposures from TCR beta sequences and the way those sequences occurred across donors. An earlier analysis of about 600 of the donors used high-throughput TCR beta sequencing to judge whether each TCR beta V gene segment behaved as functional or pseudogenic. Alongside the repertoire data, information on donor age, sex, ethnicity and CMV serostatus was compiled. A later genetic analysis took genome-wide SNP genotypes for about three fifths of the 666 donors and used that subset as a discovery cohort. All discovery cohort repertoires had been generated using a single sequencing platform. Both class I and class II loci were covered by HLA typing, at four-digit resolution. The number of donors typed differed by locus, with 629-630 for A, B, C, DRB1 and DQB1, around 560 for DQA1, over 600 for DPA1, and some 470 for DPB1. Several DR-DQ haplotypes were handled as single units for association and clustering because linkage in the cohort was strong. Across approximately 400 genotyped donors of the cohort, an average of roughly 250,000 unique TCR beta nucleotide sequences per donor were sequenced, and around 20% of those sequences were non-productive. Results and caveats for the whole study, not just this receptor: The study listed 150 to 200 TCR beta chains as associated with cytomegalovirus. A further reported finding was that TCR beta sequences accurately predicted the HLA-A and HLA-B alleles for most subjects in the first cohort. According to a later analysis, TCR association rates differed among HLA loci, with DRB1 alleles showing the most associated TCRs and HLA-C alleles showing the fewest. Presence/absence analyses assumed roughly uniform sequencing depth across donors, an assumption that may not hold. The sequencing pipeline was judged likely to have produced a cluster of highly shared sequence variants as a technical artifact. The only immune exposure information available for the cohort was CMV serostatus. Strong co-occurrence of HLA alleles, especially DR and DQ, made assigning TCR associations to individual alleles difficult. The authors suggested that the approach could potentially be generalized to other disease states and immunological phenotypes. Because HLA typing was missing for some donors at each locus, association tests included only the typed subset. Only TCR beta chains were sequenced in this cohort, and the absence of alpha or paired-chain data limited detectable features. The classifier was reported to diagnose cytomegalovirus status with high specificity and sensitivity in both the original cohort and the validation cohort. Because counts were too low, roughly 16 rarely observed V segments, including chromosome 9 orphons, were left out of the earlier analysis of over 550 of the donors. Some IMGT-functional V segments, including TRBV6-2 and TRBV6-3, could not be told apart with the 87-base-pair reads, so those segments were excluded. In a later analysis, HLA-associated TCR beta chains were found to be more clonally expanded and to have lower generation probabilities than equally common non-associated chains. Compared with the roughly 720-donor mean, donors in an Asian-associated ancestry cluster had fewer N-insertions in productive TCRs, according to a later genetic analysis. A later analysis reported that several top co-occurrence clusters appeared linked to parvovirus B19, influenza, CMV and Epstein-Barr virus. Broadly in line with IMGT annotations, most TCR beta V segments showed up in productive rearrangements about 87% or about 30% of the time in an earlier analysis of several hundred of the donors. At a false discovery rate of 0.05, a later analysis linked about 16,000 TCR beta sequences to specific HLA alleles. V-gene and J-gene trimming of TCR beta chains was associated with a missense DCLRE1C variant in a later genetic analysis, and the association was replicated in an independent cohort. Most CMV-associated TCR beta chains appeared to be HLA-restricted in a later analysis, and the HLA associations seemed to be driven largely by CMV exposure. Correlated functional status among segregating V segments might reflect linkage disequilibrium, but an unknown experimental factor could not be ruled out. In vitro tests confirmed that a few of the cytomegalovirus-associated TCR beta chains recognize cytomegalovirus antigens. Across donors, most TCR sequences were observed very rarely, whereas some public TCRs were present in many individuals.

The cohort comprised 550 to 700 healthy bone marrow donors. At the time of sampling, every cohort member was nominally healthy, though immune exposures that went unrecorded were likely present. The donor was CMV seropositive and was included in the group of approximately 300 seropositive cohort members. Each donor provided a peripheral blood sample, and peripheral blood mononuclear cells were used for TCR beta sequencing. The Qiagen DNeasy Blood Extraction Kit was used to extract genomic DNA from the blood cell samples. The material sequenced was PBMCs. This clonotype originated in a woman between 50 and 59 years old in good health and CMV-seropositive. Rearrangement joined TRBV4-2 to TRBJ2-5, with 8 middle bases fitting TRBD2. The nucleotide sequence is TGTGCCAGCAGCCAAGGCTTTGTAGCGGGAATGAAGACCCAGTACTTC. The translation is CASSQGFVAGMKTQYF.